A selection of T cell receptor beta chains follows, all from one sample in a study of human T cells and chemical hapten exposure. Each CDR3 protein gets one entry after TCRdb re-called the RACE reads with MiXCR. Of roughly 84,000 distinct CDR3 sequences in the sample, roughly 10% are singletons; the top ten hold about 4%. The starting material was whole blood, obtained in connection with sensitization to the hapten diphenylcyclopropenone (DPC). These receptor sequences come from a woman in her forties or fifties with alopecia areata. Some clones in this sample may be carry-over from other donors' samples. The CDR3 runs from the conserved cysteine through the conserved F or W. Fields, in order: J gene, CDR3 length, clone size, D gene, V gene, CDR3 protein, CDR3 DNA. The D gene is left open where the match is weak. The size field is filled for only some rows; it gives once, few, many or a size class.

TRBJ2-3 | 16 | few | TRBD1 | TRBV27 | CASSLSRTGGAYTQYF | TGTGCCAGCAGTTTATCGAGGACAGGGGGGGCGTATACGCAGTATTTT
TRBJ2-3 | 15 | many | NA | TRBV7-2 | CASSLGGGPTDTQYF | TGTGCCAGCAGCTTAGGGGGGGGGCCCACAGATACGCAGTATTTT
TRBJ2-2 | 15 | NA | NA | TRBV7-2 | CASSLARADGGELFF | TGTGCCAGCAGCTTAGCGAGGGCCGACGGCGGGGAGCTGTTTTTT
TRBJ2-7 | 16 | many | TRBD2 | TRBV6-5 | CASSYSKASGIREQYF | TGTGCCAGCAGTTACTCGAAGGCTAGCGGGATCCGCGAGCAGTACTTC
TRBJ2-1 | 14 | NA | TRBD2 | TRBV5-1 | CASSPSGAPNEQFF | TGCGCCAGCAGCCCTAGCGGGGCCCCGAATGAGCAGTTCTTC
TRBJ2-3 | 15 | few | TRBD2 | TRBV24-1 | CATSGLAGGVDTQYF | TGTGCCACCAGTGGCCTAGCGGGAGGGGTAGATACGCAGTATTTT
TRBJ2-3 | 15 | many | NA | TRBV7-9 | CASSLGQGGADTQYF | TGTGCCAGCAGCTTAGGGCAGGGTGGTGCAGATACGCAGTATTTT
TRBJ2-7 | 14 | many | TRBD1 | TRBV6-2/TRBV6-3 | CASSYRDRDGEQYF | TGTGCCAGCAGTTACCGGGACAGGGATGGGGAGCAGTACTTC
TRBJ2-1 | 17 | many | TRBD2 | TRBV2 | CASTRGRGTSGRSEQFF | TGTGCCAGCACCCGGGGGAGGGGGACTAGCGGGAGAAGTGAGCAGTTCTTC
TRBJ2-1 | 12 | NA | TRBD2 | TRBV5-1 | CASSLLAGGRFF | TGCGCCAGCAGCTTACTAGCGGGAGGGAGGTTCTTC
TRBJ2-7 | 17 | few | NA | TRBV6-2/TRBV6-3 | CASSYRIPSGHLNEQYF | TGTGCCAGCAGTTACCGAATACCCTCGGGACACCTGAACGAGCAGTACTTC
TRBJ1-5 | 14 | many | NA | TRBV20-1 | CSAKGARVNQPQHF | TGCAGTGCGAAAGGGGCCAGAGTAAATCAGCCCCAGCATTTT
TRBJ2-3 | 17 | NA | NA | TRBV7-9 | CASSSTLARASTDTQYF | TGTGCCAGCAGCTCGACGCTAGCGCGCGCTAGCACAGATACGCAGTATTTT
TRBJ2-3 | 11 | NA | NA | TRBV29-1 | CSVEEPGEQYF | TGCAGCGTTGAAGAGCCCGGGGAGCAGTATTTT
TRBJ2-3 | 16 | many | NA | TRBV12-3/TRBV12-4 | CASSLRSSVRTDTQYF | TGTGCCAGCAGTTTAAGGAGTTCTGTCAGGACAGATACGCAGTATTTT
TRBJ2-1 | 15 | NA | TRBD1 | TRBV24-1 | CATPGTDWSYNEQFF | TGTGCCACCCCCGGGACAGACTGGTCCTACAATGAGCAGTTCTTC
TRBJ2-1 | 13 | NA | TRBD1 | TRBV7-2 | CASNQPDRGEQFF | TGTGCCAGCAACCAACCGGACAGGGGTGAGCAGTTCTTC
TRBJ2-5 | 13 | many | NA | TRBV6-6 | CASRPTGLETQYF | TGTGCCAGCAGGCCAACAGGGTTGGAGACCCAGTACTTC
TRBJ2-7 | 16 | NA | NA | TRBV4-1 | CASSQESGNRANEQYF | TGCGCCAGCAGCCAAGAAAGTGGGAATCGAGCGAACGAGCAGTACTTC
TRBJ1-6 | 13 | NA | TRBD1 | TRBV29-1 | CSVRDRENSPLHF | TGCAGCGTTCGGGACAGGGAGAACTCACCCCTCCACTTT
TRBJ2-7 | 13 | many | NA | TRBV7-6 | CASSLSTSYEQYF | TGTGCCAGCAGCTTATCCACCTCCTACGAGCAGTACTTC
TRBJ2-4 | 16 | many | NA | TRBV6-2/TRBV6-3 | CASTTVGRGAKNIQYF | TGTGCCAGCACCACGGTAGGGAGAGGGGCCAAAAACATTCAGTACTTC
TRBJ2-7 | 14 | many | NA | TRBV18 | CASSPPAASYEQYF | TGTGCCAGCTCACCACCGGCAGCCTCCTACGAGCAGTACTTC
TRBJ2-4 | 13 | few | TRBD1 | TRBV29-1 | CSVQDRAKNIQYF | TGCAGCGTACAGGACAGGGCCAAAAACATTCAGTACTTC
TRBJ2-3 | 14 | NA | NA | TRBV6-4 | CASSAGFSTDTQYF | TGTGCCAGCAGCGCGGGTTTCAGCACAGATACGCAGTATTTT
TRBJ2-2 | 16 | many | TRBD2 | TRBV14 | CASSSTSGAGTGELFF | TGTGCCAGCAGCTCCACTAGCGGGGCCGGAACCGGGGAGCTGTTTTTT
TRBJ2-3 | 17 | NA | TRBD2 | TRBV28 | CASSSLLLAGIPDTQYF | TGTGCCAGCAGTTCACTCCTACTAGCGGGGATACCTGATACGCAGTATTTT
TRBJ2-7 | 15 | many | NA | TRBV14 | CASSQELGIFYEQYF | TGTGCCAGCAGCCAAGAACTGGGGATTTTCTACGAGCAGTACTTC
TRBJ2-1 | 14 | NA | TRBD2 | TRBV11-1 | CATSSGSSYNEQFF | TGTGCCACCTCTAGCGGAAGCTCCTACAATGAGCAGTTCTTC
TRBJ2-3 | 15 | NA | NA | TRBV20-1 | CSAPFRGRGTDTQYF | TGCAGTGCCCCCTTTAGGGGGAGAGGCACAGATACGCAGTATTTT
TRBJ2-1 | 13 | few | NA | TRBV18 | CASSPPSYNEQFF | TGTGCCAGCTCACCCCCAAGTTACAATGAGCAGTTCTTC
TRBJ2-3 | 18 | few | TRBD2 | TRBV18 | CASSPVMGLAGSTDTQYF | TGTGCCAGCTCACCTGTGATGGGGCTAGCGGGAAGCACAGATACGCAGTATTTT
TRBJ2-7 | 14 | many | TRBD1 | TRBV20-1 | CSARDGDRVNEQYF | TGCAGTGCTAGAGATGGGGACAGGGTAAACGAGCAGTACTTC
TRBJ2-7 | 12 | few | NA | TRBV6-6 | CASRVREDEQYF | TGTGCCAGCAGGGTCAGGGAAGACGAGCAGTACTTC
TRBJ2-3 | 13 | few | NA | TRBV5-6 | CASSLGDGDTQYF | TGTGCCAGCAGCTTGGGGGACGGAGATACGCAGTATTTT
TRBJ2-3 | 15 | many | NA | TRBV7-2 | CASRPGPGRTDTQYF | TGTGCCAGCAGGCCGGGCCCGGGGCGCACAGATACGCAGTATTTT
TRBJ2-7 | 16 | NA | NA | TRBV3-1 | CASSQASTGVAYEQYF | TGTGCCAGCAGCCAAGCCTCGACTGGGGTGGCCTACGAGCAGTACTTC
TRBJ2-4 | 12 | many | NA | TRBV11-2 | CASSLSGLGQYF | TGTGCCAGCAGCTTATCGGGTTTGGGGCAGTACTTC
TRBJ1-2 | 14 | many | NA | TRBV12-3/TRBV12-4 | CASSPRGRVYGYTF | TGTGCCAGCAGTCCCCGTGGCAGGGTCTATGGCTACACCTTC
TRBJ2-5 | 16 | NA | NA | TRBV4-1 | CASSQEVAYRVGTQYF | TGCGCCAGCAGCCAAGAGGTTGCGTACCGGGTAGGGACCCAGTACTTC
TRBJ2-1 | 15 | many | NA | TRBV6-2/TRBV6-3 | CASSATGLVYNEQFF | TGTGCCAGCAGTGCCACGGGACTCGTTTACAATGAGCAGTTCTTC
TRBJ2-7 | 15 | few | NA | TRBV6-2/TRBV6-3 | CASSYSVKNYYEQYF | TGTGCCAGCAGTTACTCAGTTAAGAACTACTACGAGCAGTACTTC
TRBJ2-3 | 15 | few | NA | TRBV3-1 | CASSQSPSGTDTQYF | TGTGCCAGCAGCCAATCCCCTAGCGGCACAGATACGCAGTATTTT
TRBJ2-3 | 13 | many | NA | TRBV11-2 | CASSSGTGDTQYF | TGTGCCAGCAGCTCCGGGACTGGGGATACGCAGTATTTT
TRBJ2-5 | 14 | few | NA | TRBV30 | CAFSNMSPRETQYF | TGTGCCTTCTCCAACATGTCCCCGCGAGAGACCCAGTACTTC
TRBJ2-2 | 15 | few | TRBD1 | TRBV16 | CASSPGQGPDGELFF | TGTGCCAGCAGCCCAGGACAGGGCCCAGACGGGGAGCTGTTTTTT
TRBJ1-1 | 15 | few | NA | TRBV20-1 | CSARDWGVLGTEAFF | TGCAGTGCTAGAGATTGGGGAGTCCTGGGGACTGAAGCTTTCTTT
TRBJ2-3 | 16 | NA | TRBD1 | TRBV10-3 | CAISDPGQGYTDTQYF | TGTGCCATCAGTGACCCGGGACAGGGGTATACAGATACGCAGTATTTT
TRBJ2-7 | 14 | many | NA | TRBV12-3/TRBV12-4 | CASSLNTGSYEQYF | TGTGCCAGCAGTTTAAATACAGGGTCGTACGAGCAGTACTTC
TRBJ2-3 | 16 | many | NA | TRBV11-3 | CASLNNSWTSTDTQYF | TGTGCCAGCCTCAACAACAGTTGGACTAGCACAGATACGCAGTATTTT
TRBJ2-2 | 18 | few | NA | TRBV19 | CASSQTGQGFANTGELFF | TGTGCCAGTAGTCAGACGGGGCAGGGGTTCGCGAACACCGGGGAGCTGTTTTTT
TRBJ2-6 | 17 | many | TRBD1 | TRBV28 | CASSPGGRTSGANVLTF | TGTGCCAGCAGTCCAGGGGGAAGAACCTCTGGGGCCAACGTCCTGACTTTC
TRBJ2-6 | 15 | NA | TRBD1 | TRBV18 | CASSPRGQGANVLTF | TGTGCCAGCTCACCAAGGGGGCAAGGGGCCAACGTCCTGACTTTC
TRBJ2-3 | 16 | many | TRBD2 | TRBV4-1 | CASSQDSSGRADTQYF | TGCGCCAGCAGCCAAGATAGTAGCGGGAGAGCAGATACGCAGTATTTT
TRBJ1-1 | 11 | many | NA | TRBV2 | CASSEITEAFF | TGTGCCAGCAGTGAAATCACTGAAGCTTTCTTT